These 7 T cell receptor beta chains originate from one sample sequenced in a study of CD8+ T cells in alopecia areata. Following RNA extraction, reverse transcription yielded cDNA that acted as the sequencing template. Some clones are missing from TCRdb's copy, which holds only in-frame ones; the method was immunoSEQ multiplex PCR. The sample includes roughly 190,000 clones, more than 55% of them seen just once. The treatment is: oral pan-JAK inhibitor, 5-10 mg twice daily. Sequences were derived from CD4+ T cells sorted from blood, sampled at week 4, from a patient treated with tofacitinib. These receptors originate from a human donor with alopecia areata.

The chain links TRBV7-2 to TRBJ1-6; D is ambiguous. Germline V gives CDR1 SGHTA, CDR2 FQGNSA. The germline V and J ends were trimmed by 5 bases and 5 bases, with 19 bases remaining between them. The CDR3 is 17 amino acids. In DNA form, the CDR3 reads TGTGCCAGCAGCCACCCGGTGCCAGCTCGGGATAATTCACCCCTCCACTTT. It codes for CASSHPVPARDNSPLHF.

The CDR3 nucleotides are TGCAGCGTTGGGCAGAATAGCAATCAGCCCCAGCATTTT. It is translated as CSVGQNSNQPQHF. This chain uses TRBV29-1 with TRBJ1-5; no clear D gene. CDR3 length equals 13 residues. Germline V gene data show CDR1 as SQVTM and CDR2 as ANQGSEA. Trimming cost V 4 bases and J 0 bases, with 7 bases left between them. Complete variable domain (other parts from reference TRBV29-1 and TRBJ1-5): SAVISQKPSRDICQRGTSLTIQCQVDSQVTMMFWYRQQPGQSLTLIATANQGSEATYESGFVIDKFPISRPNLTFSTLTVSNMSPEDSSIYLCSVGQNSNQPQHFGDGTRLSIL.

J is TRBJ1-1 and V is TRBV30; unclear D gene. Looked up from germline, CDR1 is GTSNPN and CDR2 is SVGIG (reference sequence). V lost 1 base, J lost 3 bases, and 9 bases lay in between. The CDR3 is 13 residues long. CDR3 bases: TGTGCCTGGAGTGGACAATATTACACTGAAGCTTTCTTT. As protein: CAWSGQYYTEAFF.

This chain joins TRBV19 and TRBJ1-5, with TRBD1 identical over 7 bases. Trimming took 0 bases from V and 2 from J; bases not matched to a gene: 4. The CDR3 consists of 16 residues. Per germline, CDR1 LNHDA and CDR2 SQIVND (reference sequence). CDR3 DNA: TGTGCCAGTAGTATAGAGACAGGGCGCGGCAATCAGCCCCAGCATTTT. Translation gives CASSIETGRGNQPQHF.

Regarding this clone: Other DNA variants within this sample encode the same CDR3. This sequence joins TRBV30 and TRBJ1-2, with a tentative D call TRBD1 (5 bases). The CDR3 has 12 residues. V was trimmed by 1 base and J by 2 bases, leaving 5 bases between them. Germline CDR1 reads GTSNPN; CDR2 reads SVGIG (reference sequence). The CDR3 bases are TGTGCCTGGAGTGGGGGCAACTATGGCTACACCTTC. Residues: CAWSGGNYGYTF.

This clone was found a few times. For the CDR3, the DNA is TGCAGCGTTTCCGGGACAGGCAGCGGCTACGAGCAGTACTTC. Translation: CSVSGTGSGYEQYF. This sequence joins TRBV29-1 and TRBJ2-7, with 8 bases fitting TRBD1. Trimming cost V 5 bases and J 3 bases; bases outside gene matches: 9. Germline CDR1 SQVTM, CDR2 ANQGSEA. This CDR3 contains 14 residues.

The chain is built from TRBV29-1 and TRBJ1-2; D gene uncertain. Trimming removed 6 bases at V and 8 bases at J, with 16 bases between. The CDR3 spans 12 residues. The germline CDR1 and CDR2 sequences are SQVTM and ANQGSEA. Written as DNA, the CDR3 is TGCAGCGTAAGTCAACCAGCCAGAGGCTACACCTTC. Amino acids: CSVSQPARGYTF.